This TCR beta chain was captured by sequencing in a study of chemoradiotherapy in HPV16-positive cancers. Broader study findings: Functional assays defining HPV-specific T cells used only a couple of HPV16-positive patients. Candidate HPV-specific clones and E7-related TCR motifs grew in tumor during treatment.

Germline CDR1 is SQVTM and CDR2 is ANQGSEA. CDR3 length equals 12 residues. Trimming stripped 5 bases from V and 1 base from J, with 5 bases between. Some clones are missing from TCRdb's copy, which holds only in-frame ones; the method was immunoSEQ multiplex PCR. The repertoire has fewer than 30,000 clones, approximately 94% of them found once; the top ten carry roughly 2.5%. Comment on this clone: The target antigen is unknown.

V is TRBV29-1 and J is TRBJ2-2; D is unresolved. The clonotype originates from a human donor with HPV-associated anogenital cancer. Collection took place from a patient who underwent chemoradiotherapy. As DNA, the CDR3 is TGCAGCGTTCGTAGGAACACCGGGGAGCTGTTTTTT. Encoded protein: CSVRRNTGELFF.